This T cell receptor (beta chain) was retrieved from a study of cytomegalovirus exposure and HLA in healthy donors. Whole-study findings and limits: In a later analysis, 15,000 to 20,000 TCR beta sequences were associated with HLA alleles at 0.05 false discovery rate. Later, an analysis showed that TCR beta chains associated with HLA were more clonally expanded than others that were equally common.

PCR amplification relied on 60 Vbeta primers (plus 13 Jbeta primers). Authors' analysis steps: An analysis that came later counted tens of millions of unique TCR beta chains, about 10 million shared. Clones were read by immunoSEQ multiplex PCR, and TCRdb kept only the in-frame ones, dropping some. Clone size and the V and J calls come from that table; the DNA yielded D and trimming. The data contain 70,000 to 100,000 clones, 65% to 70% of them singletons. With regard to this clone: Its target is unknown.

The junction had 9 bases not matched to a gene; V was cut back by 3 bases and J by 7 bases. Germline CDR1 KGHSH, CDR2 LQKENI. There are 14 residues in the CDR3. The sequencing input was PBMCs. V and J are TRBV18 and TRBJ2-7; 7 nucleotides line up with TRBD2. The receptor was isolated from a woman aged 45-65 years in good health and CMV-seropositive. CDR3 nucleotide sequence: TGTGCCAGCTCACCGGGACTAAGCCCCTTGGAGCAGTACTTC. Its protein product is CASSPGLSPLEQYF.